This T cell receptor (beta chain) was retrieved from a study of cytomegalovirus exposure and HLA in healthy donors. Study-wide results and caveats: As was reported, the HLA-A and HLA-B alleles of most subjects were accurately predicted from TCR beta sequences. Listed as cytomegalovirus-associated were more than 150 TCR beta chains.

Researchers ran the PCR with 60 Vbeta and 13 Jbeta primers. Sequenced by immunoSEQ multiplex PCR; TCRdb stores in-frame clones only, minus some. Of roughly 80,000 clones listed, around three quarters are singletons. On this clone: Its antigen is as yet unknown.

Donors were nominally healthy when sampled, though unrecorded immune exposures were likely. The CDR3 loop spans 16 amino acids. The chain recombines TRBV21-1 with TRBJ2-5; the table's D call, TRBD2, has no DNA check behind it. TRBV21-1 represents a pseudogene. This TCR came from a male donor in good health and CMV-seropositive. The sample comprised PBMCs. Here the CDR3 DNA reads TGTGCCAGCAGCAAAGTGGGTAGCGGGGTGGTGGAGACCCAGTACTTC. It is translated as CASSKVGSGVVETQYF.